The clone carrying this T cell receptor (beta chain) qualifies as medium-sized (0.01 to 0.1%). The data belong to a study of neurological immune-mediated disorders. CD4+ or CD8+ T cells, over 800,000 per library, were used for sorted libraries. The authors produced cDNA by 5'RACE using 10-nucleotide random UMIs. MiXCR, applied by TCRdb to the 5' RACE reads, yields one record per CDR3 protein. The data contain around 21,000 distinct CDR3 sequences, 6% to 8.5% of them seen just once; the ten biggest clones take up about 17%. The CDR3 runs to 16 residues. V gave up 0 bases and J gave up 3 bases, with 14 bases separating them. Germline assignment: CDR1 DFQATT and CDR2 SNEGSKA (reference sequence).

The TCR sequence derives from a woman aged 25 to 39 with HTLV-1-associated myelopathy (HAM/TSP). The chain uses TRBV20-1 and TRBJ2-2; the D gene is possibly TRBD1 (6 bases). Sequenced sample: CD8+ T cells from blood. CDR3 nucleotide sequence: TGCAGTGCTAGAGATAATTTCAGGGGAGACACCGGGGAGCTGTTTTTT. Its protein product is CSARDNFRGDTGELFF.